The 32 T cell receptor beta chains below were found in one sample sequenced in a study of cytomegalovirus exposure and HLA in healthy donors. It was with 60 Vbeta and 13 Jbeta primers that the PCR ran. Profiled with immunoSEQ multiplex PCR; TCRdb holds only in-frame clones, not every one. The data contain about 120,000 clones, roughly 10% of them singletons. The sequenced sample was PBMCs. Source of these receptors: a woman aged 18-29 years in good health and CMV-seropositive.

V is TRBV5-5 and J is TRBJ1-5; 8 bases are a match to TRBD1. V shed 0 bases, J shed 5 bases, and the junction held 7 bases outside the gene matches. The CDR3 is 16 amino acids. From germline, CDR1 is SGHKS and CDR2 YYEKEE (reference sequence). The CDR3 DNA reads TGTGCCAGCAGCTTGGATCGGCCAGGGGGCTATCAGCCCCAGCATTTT. Amino acids: CASSLDRPGGYQPQHF.

The V call is TRBV18, the J call TRBJ1-1; 7 bases line up with TRBD1. Per the germline V gene, CDR1 is KGHSH and CDR2 is LQKENI. This CDR3 contains 14 residues. The J segment lost 4 bases and the V segment lost 3 bases, leaving 5 bases of the junction unmatched. DNA of the CDR3: TGTGCCAGCTCACCCCGACAGGGCCCCACTGAAGCTTTCTTT. It translates to CASSPRQGPTEAFF.

This clone was detected a few times. This rearrangement joins TRBV10-1 to TRBJ1-1; 8 positions agree with TRBD1. With 4 bases clipped from V and 11 bases from J, the junction kept 9 bases outside the gene matches. Germline CDR1 is WNHNN and CDR2 is SYGVQD (reference sequence). CDR3 length equals 13 residues. The CDR3, as DNA: TGCGCCAGCAGTGCAGCCCAGGGGGCGTCGGCTTTCTTT. Its protein product is CASSAAQGASAFF.

This clone has just a few counts. The genes are TRBV23-1 and TRBJ1-2; D may be TRBD1 (5 bases). TRBV23-1 is labeled an ORF, and its function is uncertain. Trimming took 9 bases from V and 4 from J, leaving 24 bases between them. This CDR3 comprises 16 residues. Here the CDR3 DNA reads TGCGCCAGTTTAGAGACAGACCTCCATCCGGTCTATGGCTACACCTTC. This sequence encodes CASLETDLHPVYGYTF.

This sequence joins TRBV5-1 and TRBJ1-5; maybe TRBD1 (5 bases). This CDR3 region has 13 residues. Trimming cost V 0 bases and J 7 bases, with 8 bases left between them. Germline loops: CDR1 SGHRS, CDR2 YFSETQ. The CDR3 region has the DNA TGCGCCAGCAGCTTGGGGAGGGGCCAGCCCCAGCATTTT. This translates into CASSLGRGQPQHF.

There are many counts of this clone. The J gene is TRBJ1-1, the V gene TRBV6-1; 9 nucleotides line up with TRBD1. Looked up from germline, CDR1 is MNHNS and CDR2 is SASEGT. CDR3 size: 14 residues. The V and J ends lost 7 bases and 4 bases, in that order; junction bases with no gene match: 7. For the CDR3, the DNA is TGTGCCAGCACCACGGACAGGGGAGGCACTGAAGCTTTCTTT. This encodes CASTTDRGGTEAFF.

This clone has a single count. The chain couples TRBV19 to TRBJ1-3, with D hard to call. The germline gives CDR1 LNHDA, CDR2 SQIVND (reference sequence). Trimming removed 0 bases at V and 0 bases at J, with 3 bases between. The CDR3 spans 14 residues. For the CDR3, the DNA is TGTGCCAGTAGTATAGATAGCTCTGGAAACACCATATATTTT. Protein: CASSIDSSGNTIYF.

This chain connects TRBV27 to TRBJ1-2, with D maybe TRBD1 (5 bases). The CDR3 loop spans 16 amino acids. Deletions cut 5 bases from V and 8 bases from J, with 24 bases between. The germline V gene has CDR1 MNHEY and CDR2 SMNVEV (reference sequence). CDR3 nucleotides: TGTGCCAGCAGTCCATCGGGCGGGGCGTCTATGTTGGGCTACACCTTC. Protein sequence: CASSPSGGASMLGYTF.

This clone was seen more than once but under ten times. The chain combines TRBV5-1 with TRBJ1-1; D is ambiguous. Looked up from germline, CDR1 is SGHRS and CDR2 is YFSETQ. V was trimmed by 0 bases and J by 7 bases, leaving 13 bases between them. The CDR3 is 14 residues long. The CDR3 spells CASSLGSSSLEAFF. The CDR3 nucleotides are TGCGCCAGCAGCTTGGGTTCGAGTTCGCTTGAAGCTTTCTTT.

This clone was counted only a few times. The chain uses TRBV11-1 and TRBJ1-1; the D gene is possibly TRBD1 (5 bases). Germline CDR1 reads SGHAT; CDR2 reads FQDESV (reference sequence). V was trimmed by 4 bases and J by 1 base, leaving 10 bases between them. This CDR3 is 14 amino acids long. DNA of the CDR3: TGTGCCAGCAGCTCCGAAGACAGGAACACTGAAGCTTTCTTT. This encodes CASSSEDRNTEAFF.

The V gene is TRBV25-1, the J gene TRBJ2-3; D not resolved. The CDR3 has 16 residues. Germline-derived CDR1 and CDR2 are MGHDK and SYGVNS. The V and J ends lost 2 bases and 1 base respectively, with 13 bases between them. CDR3 protein: CASSEGSSRGTDTQYF. The CDR3 DNA sequence: TGTGCCAGCAGTGAAGGTAGCTCAAGAGGCACAGATACGCAGTATTTT.

The chain combines TRBV7-9 with TRBJ1-1; 10 bases align to TRBD1. Trimming at V came to 0 bases and at J to 3 bases, leaving 10 bases not matched to a gene. Germline V CDR1 and CDR2: SEHNR, FQNEAQ (reference sequence). The CDR3 is made up of 18 amino acids. Here the CDR3 DNA reads TGTGCCAGCAGCTTAGCGTGGGACAGGGGCTTTGGATACACTGAAGCTTTCTTT. Its translation is CASSLAWDRGFGYTEAFF.

The sample holds a few counts of this clone. This chain links TRBV6-6 with TRBJ1-5, with D perhaps TRBD1 (5 bases). The germline gives CDR1 MNHNY, CDR2 SVGAGI (reference sequence). The ends were cut back, 7 bases at V and 2 bases at J, with 9 bases in the middle. The CDR3 length is 13 residues. In nucleotides, the CDR3 is TGTGCCAGCACTCCGGGGGGCAATCAGCCCCAGCATTTT. This sequence encodes CASTPGGNQPQHF.

The chain couples TRBV7-2 to TRBJ2-1; TRBD2 agrees at 8 bases. The CDR3 spans 17 residues. V lost 5 bases to trimming and J lost 0 bases; unmatched junction nucleotides: 9. Germline V gives CDR1 SGHTA, CDR2 FQGNSA. Written as DNA, the CDR3 is TGTGCCAGCAGCCTCGGGGGGGGCATTACCTCCTACAATGAGCAGTTCTTC. It encodes CASSLGGGITSYNEQFF.

The sample holds a few counts of this clone. This sequence joins TRBV6-5 and TRBJ2-5, with D uncertain. The CDR3 length is 15 residues. V gave up 0 bases and J gave up 4 bases, with 12 bases separating them. Germline assignment: CDR1 MNHEY and CDR2 SVGAGI. CDR3: CASSYSGSDTETQYF. The CDR3 bases are TGTGCCAGCAGTTACTCGGGTTCCGACACAGAGACCCAGTACTTC.

This clone was seen only a few times. V gene TRBV5-4 combines with J gene TRBJ2-7, with 7 bases matching TRBD1. Germline V gene sequence: CDR1 SGHNT, CDR2 YYREEE (reference sequence). The CDR3 length is 13 residues. The J segment lost 6 bases and the V segment lost 5 bases, leaving 8 bases of the junction unmatched. Here the CDR3 reads CASRQKGAPEQYF. The CDR3 DNA reads as TGTGCCAGCAGACAGAAGGGGGCCCCCGAGCAGTACTTC. Supplemented by reference TRBV5-4 and TRBJ2-7, the full variable domain reads ETGVTQSPTHLIKTRGQQVTLRCSSQSGHNTVSWYQQALGQGPQFIFQYYREEENGRGNFPPRFSGLQFPNYSSELNVNALELDDSALYLCASRQKGAPEQYFGPGTRLTVT.

The DNA of the CDR3 is TGTGCCAGCAGCTTAGAGTGGCTAGCGGCATTTCAAGATACGCAGTATTTT. Protein sequence: CASSLEWLAAFQDTQYF. This chain connects TRBV7-8 to TRBJ2-3; TRBD2 agrees at 7 bases. V lost 1 base, J lost 5 bases, and 12 bases stayed unmatched. The CDR3 has 17 amino acids. The germline V gene encodes CDR1 SGHVS and CDR2 FQNEAQ.

This clone was seen a few times. This rearrangement joins TRBV6-5 to TRBJ2-4; 7 bases map to TRBD1. V shed 2 bases and J 1 base; nucleotides not matched to a gene: 2. The length of the CDR3 is 15 residues. Germline values: CDR1 MNHEY, CDR2 SVGAGI. DNA of the CDR3: TGTGCCAGCAGTTACGACAGGGCGGCCAAAAACATTCAGTACTTC. Encoded protein: CASSYDRAAKNIQYF.

The J gene is TRBJ2-1, the V gene TRBV2; 10 positions agree with TRBD1. V dropped 11 bases and J dropped 8; count of bases not matched to a gene: 3. This CDR3 is 11 amino acids long. Germline CDR1 reads SNHLY; CDR2 reads FYNNEI. Here the CDR3 reads CAGGQGYEQFF. For the CDR3, the DNA is TGTGCCGGGGGACAGGGGTATGAGCAGTTCTTC.

This clone was seen only a few times. The chain combines TRBV30 with TRBJ2-7; 7 bases are a match to TRBD1. V shed 2 bases and J 2 bases; nucleotides not matched to a gene: 6. This CDR3 has 14 residues. Germline lookup yields CDR1 GTSNPN and CDR2 SVGIG (reference sequence). The CDR3 DNA reads TGTGCCTGGAGTACCGTGACAGGGACCTACGAGCAGTACTTC. As protein: CAWSTVTGTYEQYF.

This clone was counted between two and nine times. This chain connects TRBV9 to TRBJ1-2; weak D call: TRBD1 (6 bases). Trimming cost V 4 bases and J 8 bases, with 21 bases left between them. Germline values: CDR1 SGDLS, CDR2 YYNGEE. The CDR3 length is 15 residues. CDR3 nucleotides: TGTGCCAGCAGCAGAGAGAGTACAGGGTATGAGGGCTACACCTTC. Residues: CASSRESTGYEGYTF.

The V call is TRBV5-1, the J call TRBJ2-2; D may be TRBD1 (6 bases). Per germline, CDR1 SGHRS and CDR2 YFSETQ. This CDR3 contains 14 residues. The germline V and J ends were trimmed by 3 bases and 6 bases, with 12 bases remaining between them. The CDR3, as DNA: TGCGCCAGCAGCTCTGGACAGCAGGCCGGGGAGCTGTTTTTT. The encoded protein is CASSSGQQAGELFF.

This clone was observed a few times. V gene TRBV6-6 combines with J gene TRBJ2-1; the D gene is possibly TRBD2 (5 bases). V was pared by 9 bases and J by 4 bases, with 16 bases between. CDR3 length: 14 residues. CDR1 is MNHNY, CDR2 SVGAGI, per germline (reference sequence). The CDR3 DNA reads TGTGCCAGTAGGTGGGGAGTGGGGTACAATGAGCAGTTCTTC. This translates into CASRWGVGYNEQFF.

This clone was seen only a few times. The gene calls are TRBV10-1 and TRBJ1-2, with D maybe TRBD1 (5 bases). The CDR3 is 13 amino acids. V dropped 3 bases and J dropped 8 bases, with 13 bases sitting between them. The germline gives CDR1 WNHNN, CDR2 SYGVQD (reference sequence). The CDR3 sequence: CASSDTGAGGYTF. CDR3 nucleotide sequence: TGCGCCAGCAGTGATACAGGAGCTGGCGGCTACACCTTC.

This clone appeared a few times. The chain employs TRBV5-6 and TRBJ1-1; 7 bases agree with TRBD1. Germline CDR1 reads SGHDT; CDR2 reads YYEEEE. V shed 2 bases, J shed 5 bases, and the junction held 6 bases outside the gene matches. This CDR3 has 14 residues. CDR3 bases: TGTGCCAGCAGCTTAGGACAGGTAAGGACTGAAGCTTTCTTT. Its translation: CASSLGQVRTEAFF.

This clone was seen only a few times. This chain uses TRBV6-1 with TRBJ2-1; 8 bases fit TRBD1. CDR3 length: 16 amino acids. Trimming removed 2 bases from V and 10 bases from J; junction bases left unmatched: 13. Germline V gene data show CDR1 as MNHNS and CDR2 as SASEGT. The DNA of the CDR3 is TGTGCCAGCAGTGAATGGCAGGGGGCGGCCCGCTACGAGCAGTTCTTC. This gives the protein CASSEWQGAARYEQFF.

V gene TRBV10-2 combines with J gene TRBJ2-1; 8 bases are shared with TRBD2. The CDR3 covers 12 residues. V shed 8 bases and J 10 bases; nucleotides not matched to a gene: 7. Germline V gene sequence: CDR1 WSHSY, CDR2 SAAADI. The CDR3 nucleotides read TGCGCCAGCCTAGGACTAGCCGGAGAGCAGTTCTTC. This encodes CASLGLAGEQFF.

This chain connects TRBV5-4 to TRBJ1-2; 7 bases map to TRBD1. CDR1 SGHNT and CDR2 YYREEE come from the germline V gene (reference sequence). The length of the CDR3 is 14 residues. The junction had 1 base not matched to a gene; V was cut back by 0 bases and J by 2 bases. The CDR3 DNA sequence: TGTGCCAGCAGCTTGGGGGGACAGAACTATGGCTACACCTTC. Residues: CASSLGGQNYGYTF. The full variable domain, rest sourced from reference TRBV5-4 and TRBJ1-2, is ETGVTQSPTHLIKTRGQQVTLRCSSQSGHNTVSWYQQALGQGPQFIFQYYREEENGRGNFPPRFSGLQFPNYSSELNVNALELDDSALYLCASSLGGQNYGYTFGSGTRLTVV.

J is TRBJ2-5 and V is TRBV9; 13 bases line up with TRBD2. The CDR3 runs to 15 residues. The germline CDR1 and CDR2 sequences are SGDLS and YYNGEE. The junction had 5 bases not matched to a gene; V was cut back by 4 bases and J by 5 bases. The CDR3 is CASSTGTSGKETQYF. CDR3 DNA sequence: TGTGCCAGCAGCACCGGGACTAGCGGGAAGGAGACCCAGTACTTC.

This clone was observed a handful of times. The chain employs TRBV27 and TRBJ2-2, with a weak D call TRBD2 (5 bases). Germline V gene data show CDR1 as MNHEY and CDR2 as SMNVEV (reference sequence). V was trimmed by 6 bases and J by 5 bases, leaving 16 bases between them. This CDR3 is 15 amino acids long. Written as DNA, the CDR3 is TGTGCCAGCAGGGACCCCGTACTAGTTACCGGGGAGCTGTTTTTT. The encoded protein is CASRDPVLVTGELFF.

This chain links TRBV10-2 with TRBJ2-7; the match to TRBD1 covers 9 bases. This CDR3 contains 14 residues. Trimming took 4 bases from V and 5 from J; bases not matched to a gene: 6. Germline-derived CDR1 and CDR2 are WSHSY and SAAADI. CDR3 region: CASSGDRVIHEQYF. CDR3 in DNA: TGCGCCAGCAGTGGGGACAGGGTCATCCACGAGCAGTACTTC.

CDR3 coding DNA: TGTGCCACCCCCACCGGGGGTAACACTGAAGCTTTCTTT. The encoded protein is CATPTGGNTEAFF. The V gene is TRBV11-3, the J gene TRBJ1-1, with D maybe TRBD1 (5 bases). The CDR3 totals 13 residues. CDR1 is SGHNT, CDR2 YENEEA, per germline. V lost 10 bases, J lost 2 bases, and 14 bases lay in between.